These T cell receptor beta chains were read from a single sample in a study of T cells in Graves' hyperthyroidism and ophthalmopathy. TCRdb reprocessed the multiplex PCR reads via MiXCR and lists one record per CDR3 protein. The sample holds roughly 500,000 distinct CDR3 sequences, under 60% seen once. Material for sequencing was peripheral blood or thyroid tissue (not recorded which). These receptors came from an adult woman with Graves' disease, either hyperthyroidism or ophthalmopathy (not recorded which). CDR3s include the opening cysteine and the closing phenylalanine or tryptophan.

v_gene	j_gene	CDR3aa
TRBV20-1	TRBJ1-6	CRIAGQYSPLHF
TRBV7-9	TRBJ2-7	CASSWGGAYEQYF
TRBV20-1	TRBJ2-5	CSARTSGTETQYF
TRBV11-2	TRBJ2-5	CASSLVGAPLDQYF
TRBV15	TRBJ2-5	CATSRVSGSWEETQYF
TRBV20-1	TRBJ1-1	CSVPGLTEAFF
TRBV14	TRBJ1-2	CASSQGGYDGYTF
TRBV19	TRBJ1-5	CASSIDRAIQGFNQPQHF
TRBV20-1	TRBJ2-5	CSARALGGVRETQYF
TRBV7-2	TRBJ1-1	CASSIRRANTEAFF